The present T cell receptor (beta chain) was sequenced within a study of cytomegalovirus exposure and HLA in healthy donors. The germline V gene has CDR1 ENHRY and CDR2 SYGVKD. Trimming cost V 0 bases and J 5 bases, with 5 bases left between them. The CDR3 is 13 amino acids. The PCR ran on 60 Vbeta and 13 Jbeta primers. This table comes from immunoSEQ multiplex PCR, and its TCRdb copy is limited to in-frame clones, with some not included. The sample includes some 150,000 clones, approximately 79% of them seen just once. This TCR derives from a middle-aged woman in good health and CMV-seropositive. The V gene is TRBV10-3, the J gene TRBJ1-5; D not resolved. Sequences were obtained from PBMCs. The CDR3, as DNA: TGTGCCATCAGTGAGTCGAGGGATCAGCCCCAGCATTTT. Its protein product is CAISESRDQPQHF.